The rows below give T cell receptor beta chains drawn from one sample of a study of shared clonotypes between healthy human individuals. Using immunoSEQ multiplex PCR, the repertoire was profiled, and TCRdb retains in-frame clones only, with some absent. The data hold roughly 2,000,000 clones, with around 95% observed a single time. Sequencing was carried out using naive CD8+ T cells from PBMCs. These receptors were obtained from a man in his late teens or twenties in good health. Some clones in this sample may be carry-over from other donors' samples. The CDR3 runs from the conserved cysteine through the conserved F or W. The D gene is left open where the match is weak. Rows give clone size only sometimes, using once, few, many, or a class for an expanded clone.

V	D	J	size	DNA	CDR3
TRBV28	NA	TRBJ1-3	NA	TGTGCCAGCAGTTTGCGGACAGCGAACACCATATATTTT	CASSLRTANTIYF
TRBV27	NA	TRBJ1-4	NA	TGTGCCAGCAGTTTACAGGGGAGGAATGAAAAACTGTTTTTT	CASSLQGRNEKLFF
TRBV6-5	NA	TRBJ2-3	once	TGTGCCAGCAGTTACCTGGGCAGATCGACAGATACGCAGTATTTT	CASSYLGRSTDTQYF
TRBV27	TRBD1	TRBJ1-2	once	TGTGCCAGCGGTGAGGTTCCACGGGACAGCAGCTATGGCTACACCTTC	CASGEVPRDSSYGYTF
TRBV4-1	NA	TRBJ1-1	NA	TGCGCCAGCAGCCATCGGTACAGAGCTGAGAACACTGAAGCTTTCTTT	CASSHRYRAENTEAFF
TRBV28	TRBD1	TRBJ2-1	NA	TGTGCCAGCACCGAGGACAGGTACAATGAGCAGTTCTTC	CASTEDRYNEQFF
TRBV10-3	TRBD2	TRBJ2-1	once	TGTGCCATCGCGGGGAGGGGAGTCCCTGACAATGAGCAGTTCTTC	CAIAGRGVPDNEQFF
TRBV11-2	NA	TRBJ1-2	NA	TGTGCCAGCAGCCCGGGGGGCCCCGGCTACACCTTC	CASSPGGPGYTF
TRBV7-9	NA	TRBJ2-7	once	TGTGCCAGCAGCCCGGGGGACTACGAGCAGTACTTC	CASSPGDYEQYF
TRBV5-1	NA	TRBJ2-7	once	TGCGCCAGCAGCTTGGTAGAGGGACCCTACGAGCAGTACTTC	CASSLVEGPYEQYF
TRBV6-6	TRBD1	TRBJ1-2	NA	TGTGCCAGCAGTTACTCGGAAGGGGGCATCTATGGCTACACCTTC	CASSYSEGGIYGYTF
TRBV9	NA	TRBJ1-1	NA	TGTGCCAGCAGCATAGGGGGGGCAACTGAAGCTTTCTTT	CASSIGGATEAFF
TRBV9	NA	TRBJ1-2	NA	TGTGCCAGCAGCGGGCCAACAGCCCCCTATGGCTACACCTTC	CASSGPTAPYGYTF
TRBV28	NA	TRBJ2-2	once	TGTGCCAGCGGGCTAATGATTAACACCGGGGAGCTGTTTTTT	CASGLMINTGELFF
TRBV6-5	NA	TRBJ2-1	once	TGTGCCAGCAGTTACTCGATAGGGGAACTATACAATGAGCAGTTCTTC	CASSYSIGELYNEQFF
TRBV27	TRBD1	TRBJ2-5	NA	TGTGCCAGCAGTTTATCGTCAGGGACAGGACAAGAGACCCAGTACTTC	CASSLSSGTGQETQYF
TRBV7-2	TRBD1	TRBJ1-5	NA	TGTGCCAGCAGCCCGGCGGGACAGGGGGCTACTCCCCAGCATTTT	CASSPAGQGATPQHF
TRBV7-3	NA	TRBJ2-5	NA	TGTGCCAGCAGCTTATCTGGTGGGGCGGGGGAGACCCAGTACTTC	CASSLSGGAGETQYF
TRBV7-9	NA	TRBJ2-7	once	TGTGCCAGCAGGGGGAGAGGGGAGAGCTCCTACGAGCAGTACTTC	CASRGRGESSYEQYF
TRBV29-1	NA	TRBJ2-7	NA	TGCAGCGTTGAATTCCGGGCAGGGACCGGTTCCTACGAGCAGTACTTC	CSVEFRAGTGSYEQYF
TRBV29-1	TRBD2	TRBJ2-5	NA	TGCAGCGTCTTTGTTAAGCGGGGGTACCAAGAGACCCAGTACTTC	CSVFVKRGYQETQYF
TRBV5-1	NA	TRBJ2-7	NA	TGCGCCAGCAGCTTGGCACTGCTCCCAAAGGACGAGCAGTACTTC	CASSLALLPKDEQYF
TRBV7-2	NA	TRBJ2-7	NA	TGTGCCAGCAGCAACTTTCTCAGGGAGCCCTACGAGCAGTACTTC	CASSNFLREPYEQYF
TRBV23-1	TRBD1	TRBJ2-1	once	TGCGCCAGCAGTCAATCGACAGGGCCCTACAATGAGCAGTTCTTC	CASSQSTGPYNEQFF
TRBV5-1	NA	TRBJ2-1	NA	TGCGCCAGCAGCCAAACCGATCTAGCAAGTTCCTACAATGAGCAGTTCTTC	CASSQTDLASSYNEQFF
TRBV6-4	NA	TRBJ2-2	NA	TGTGCCAGCAGTGACGAGGGAATCGACACCGGGGAGCTGTTTTTT	CASSDEGIDTGELFF
TRBV6-1	TRBD2	TRBJ2-1	NA	TGTGCCAGCAGTGAAGGACTAGCGGGGGGCGGGCGCTACAATGAGCAGTTCTTC	CASSEGLAGGGRYNEQFF
TRBV12-5	NA	TRBJ1-1	few	TGTGCTAGTGGTTTGGGAGGGGGAGCTTTCTTT	CASGLGGGAFF
TRBV28	NA	TRBJ2-5	NA	TGTGCCAGCAGTTTATTTACGTCGAGGCCACAAGAGACCCAGTACTTC	CASSLFTSRPQETQYF
TRBV5-1	NA	TRBJ1-1	NA	TGTGCCAGCAGCCTGGCCCCTGAAGCTTTCTTT	CASSLAPEAFF
TRBV28	NA	TRBJ1-5	NA	TGTGCCAGCAGTTTCGAGGGTTTCAATCAGCCCCAGCATTTT	CASSFEGFNQPQHF
TRBV7-9	NA	TRBJ1-4	NA	TGTGCCAGCAGCTTGGCTGAATCCGAGAAACTGTTTTTT	CASSLAESEKLFF
TRBV7-2	TRBD1	TRBJ2-7	NA	TGTGCCAGCAGCCCCCTCGGGACAGGAGACTACGAGCAGTACTTC	CASSPLGTGDYEQYF
TRBV9	NA	TRBJ1-4	NA	TGTGCCAGCAGCGTAGAGGGAAGGGCGAATGAAAAACTGTTTTTT	CASSVEGRANEKLFF
TRBV9	NA	TRBJ2-5	NA	TGTGCCAGCAGCGTAGTCGGGACTGGGGTGGATCAGACCCAGTACTTC	CASSVVGTGVDQTQYF
TRBV7-9	NA	TRBJ2-1	once	TGTGCCAGTTCCCAAGGGTCGGGATTCAGAAATGAGCAGTTCTTC	CASSQGSGFRNEQFF
TRBV7-3	TRBD1	TRBJ2-1	NA	TGTGCCAGCAGCTTTGCGCAGGGGGCGATAGATGAGCAGTTCTTC	CASSFAQGAIDEQFF
TRBV13	NA	TRBJ1-1	NA	TGTGCCAGCACATACGGAAGAGGGGGTAAGGTCACTGAAGCTTTCTTT	CASTYGRGGKVTEAFF
TRBV29-1	NA	TRBJ1-4	NA	TGCAGCGTTGAACAGGGTGAAGAAAAACTGTTTTTT	CSVEQGEEKLFF
TRBV6-6	TRBD1	TRBJ2-7	NA	TGTGCCAGCAGTTGGGCCGGGACAGGGTCCTACGAGCAGTACTTC	CASSWAGTGSYEQYF